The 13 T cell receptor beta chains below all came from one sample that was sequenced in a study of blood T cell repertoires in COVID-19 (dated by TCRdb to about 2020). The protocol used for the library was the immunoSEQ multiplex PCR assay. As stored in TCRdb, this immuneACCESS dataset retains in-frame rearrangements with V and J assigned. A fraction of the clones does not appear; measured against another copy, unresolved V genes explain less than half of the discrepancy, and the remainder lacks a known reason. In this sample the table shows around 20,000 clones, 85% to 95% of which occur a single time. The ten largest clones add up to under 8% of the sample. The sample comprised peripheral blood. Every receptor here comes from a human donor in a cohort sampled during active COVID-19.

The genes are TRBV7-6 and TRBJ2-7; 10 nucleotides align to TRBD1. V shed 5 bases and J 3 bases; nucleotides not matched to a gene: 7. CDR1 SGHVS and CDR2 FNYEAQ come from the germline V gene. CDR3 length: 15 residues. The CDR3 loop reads CASSTSTGGYYEQYF. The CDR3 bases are TGTGCCAGCAGCACTTCGACAGGGGGCTACTACGAGCAGTACTTC.

Here the CDR3 DNA reads TGTGCCAGCAGTTTCGGTCCGCAGGGTAATTCACCCCTCCACTTT. Translation: CASSFGPQGNSPLHF. This chain connects TRBV27 to TRBJ1-6, with D maybe TRBD1 (5 bases). Germline V lookup: CDR1 MNHEY, CDR2 SMNVEV (reference sequence). The CDR3 runs 15 residues. V lost 3 bases and J 6 bases, leaving 12 bases between the germline ends.

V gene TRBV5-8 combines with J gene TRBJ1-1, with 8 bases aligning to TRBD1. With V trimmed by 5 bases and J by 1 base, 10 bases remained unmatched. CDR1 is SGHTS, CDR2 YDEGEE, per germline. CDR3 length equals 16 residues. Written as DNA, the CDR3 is TGTGCCAGCAGGCGGACAGGGAACCACAGGAACACTGAAGCTTTCTTT. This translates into CASRRTGNHRNTEAFF.

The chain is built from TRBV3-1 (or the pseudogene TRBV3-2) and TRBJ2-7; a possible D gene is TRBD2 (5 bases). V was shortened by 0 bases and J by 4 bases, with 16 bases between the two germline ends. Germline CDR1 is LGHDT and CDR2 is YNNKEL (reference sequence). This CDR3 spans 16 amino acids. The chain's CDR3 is CASSQEDWYGLYEQYF. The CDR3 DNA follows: TGTGCCAGCAGCCAAGAGGACTGGTATGGCTTATACGAGCAGTACTTC.

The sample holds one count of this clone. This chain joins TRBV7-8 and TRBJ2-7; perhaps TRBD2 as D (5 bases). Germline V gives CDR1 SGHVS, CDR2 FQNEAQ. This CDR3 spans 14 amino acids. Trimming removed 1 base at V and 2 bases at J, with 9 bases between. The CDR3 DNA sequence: TGTGCCAGCAGCTTAGGGACTTATACCTACGAGCAGTACTTC. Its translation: CASSLGTYTYEQYF.

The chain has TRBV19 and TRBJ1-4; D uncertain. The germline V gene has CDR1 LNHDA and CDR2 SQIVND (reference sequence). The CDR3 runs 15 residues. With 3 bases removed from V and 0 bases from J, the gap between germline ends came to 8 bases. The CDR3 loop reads CASSIRDTTNEKLFF. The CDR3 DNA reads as TGTGCCAGTAGTATTCGGGATACAACTAATGAAAAACTGTTTTTT.

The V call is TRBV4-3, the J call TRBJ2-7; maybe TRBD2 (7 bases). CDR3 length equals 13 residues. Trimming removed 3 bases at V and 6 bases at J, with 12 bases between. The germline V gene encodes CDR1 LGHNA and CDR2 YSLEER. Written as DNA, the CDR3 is TGCGCCAGCAGCCAGGGGGAGGGGGGCGAGCAGTACTTC. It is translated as CASSQGEGGEQYF.

The CDR3 sequence is CASSILLAGVVNEQYF. The CDR3 DNA is TGTGCCAGCAGCATCCTACTAGCGGGAGTCGTCAACGAGCAGTACTTC. The V gene is TRBV21-1, the J gene TRBJ2-7; no check of the table's D call, TRBD2, against the DNA was made. TRBV21-1 is marked as a pseudogene. The CDR3 length is 16 residues.

The DNA of the CDR3 is TGTGCCAGCAGTCGAGATCGGGACAGATATAACACTGAAGCTTTCTTT. Its protein is CASSRDRDRYNTEAFF. This chain connects TRBV27 to TRBJ1-1; TRBD1 aligns across 7 bases. The CDR3 extends over 16 amino acids. Germline V gene lookup returns CDR1 MNHEY and CDR2 SMNVEV (reference sequence). Germline trimming cut 5 bases from V and 2 bases from J; bases unmatched to any gene: 11.

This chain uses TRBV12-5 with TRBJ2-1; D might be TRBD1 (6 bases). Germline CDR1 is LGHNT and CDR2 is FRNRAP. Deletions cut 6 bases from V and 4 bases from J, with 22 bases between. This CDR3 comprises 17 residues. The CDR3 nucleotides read TGTGCTAGTGGACCGCAGGGAAAGGACAGCCGGTACAATGAGCAGTTCTTC. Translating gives CASGPQGKDSRYNEQFF.

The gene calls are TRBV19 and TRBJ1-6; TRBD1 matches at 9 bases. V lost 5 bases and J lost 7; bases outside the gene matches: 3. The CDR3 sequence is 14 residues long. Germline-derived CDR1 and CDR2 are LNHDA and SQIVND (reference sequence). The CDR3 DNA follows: TGTGCCAGTAGTCCCGGGACAGGGAATTCACCCCTCCACTTT. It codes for CASSPGTGNSPLHF.

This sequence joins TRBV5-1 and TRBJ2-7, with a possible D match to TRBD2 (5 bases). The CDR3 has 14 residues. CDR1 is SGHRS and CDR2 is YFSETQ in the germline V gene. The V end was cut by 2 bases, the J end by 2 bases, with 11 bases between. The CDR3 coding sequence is TGCGCCAGCAGCTTCTCCGGGGTCCCCTACGAGCAGTACTTC. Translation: CASSFSGVPYEQYF.

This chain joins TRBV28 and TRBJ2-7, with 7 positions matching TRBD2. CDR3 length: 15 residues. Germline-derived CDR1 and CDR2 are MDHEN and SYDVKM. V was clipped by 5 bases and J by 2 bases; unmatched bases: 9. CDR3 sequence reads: CASSLSAGTTYEQYF. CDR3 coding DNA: TGTGCCAGCAGTCTCTCCGCGGGGACTACCTACGAGCAGTACTTC.